This TCR beta chain was retrieved from a study of blood T cells in healthy people across ages. The CDR3 is 13 amino acids. J was trimmed by 6 bases and V by 3 bases; bases with no gene match: 7. Germline-derived CDR1 and CDR2 are DFQATT and SNEGSKA (reference sequence). Together with a sample-barcoded 5' primer, a J-beta primer mix was included in a second PCR lasting about 7 to 11 cycles. A 12-random-nucleotide template-switch adaptor tagged each cDNA molecule. TCRdb redid the calling of the 5' RACE reads with MiXCR, one entry per CDR3 protein. The data show 600,000 to 800,000 distinct CDR3 sequences, over 40% seen once. In its sample, this clonotype was seen many times.

The rearrangement uses TRBV20-1 and TRBJ2-7, with 8 bases identical to TRBD1. Sequenced sample: blood. This TCR derives from an elderly woman in good health. As DNA, the CDR3 is TGCAGTGCTAGCTCCCCAGGACAGGGCGAGCAGTACTTC. Encoded protein: CSASSPGQGEQYF.